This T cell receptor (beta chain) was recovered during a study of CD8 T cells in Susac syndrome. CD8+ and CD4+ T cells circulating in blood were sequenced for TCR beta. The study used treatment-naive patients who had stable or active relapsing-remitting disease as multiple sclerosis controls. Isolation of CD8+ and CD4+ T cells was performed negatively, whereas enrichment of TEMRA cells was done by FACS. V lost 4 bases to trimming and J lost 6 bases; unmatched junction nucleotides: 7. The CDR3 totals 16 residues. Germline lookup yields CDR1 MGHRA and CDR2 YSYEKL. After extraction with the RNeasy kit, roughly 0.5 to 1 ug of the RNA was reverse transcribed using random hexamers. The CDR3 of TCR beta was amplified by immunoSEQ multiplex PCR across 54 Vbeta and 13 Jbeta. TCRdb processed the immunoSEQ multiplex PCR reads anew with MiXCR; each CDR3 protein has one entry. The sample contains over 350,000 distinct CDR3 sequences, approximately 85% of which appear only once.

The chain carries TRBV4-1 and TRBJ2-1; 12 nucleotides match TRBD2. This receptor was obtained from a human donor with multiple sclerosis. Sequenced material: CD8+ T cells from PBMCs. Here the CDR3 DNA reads TGCGCCAGCAGCCCTGCCCTAGCGGGAGGGCGCAATGAGCAGTTCTTC. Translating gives CASSPALAGGRNEQFF.